This passage covers 10 T cell receptor beta chains from one sample sequenced in a study of blood T cell repertoires in COVID-19. The data were produced by immunoSEQ multiplex PCR, yet TCRdb's version contains in-frame clones alone and is incomplete. The sample has 190,000 or so clones, about 88% seen once; the top ten hold around 2.7%. Specimen: peripheral blood. These receptors originate from a man aged 40-55 years with active or convalescent COVID-19.

This rearrangement joins TRBV19 to TRBJ1-1; a weak D match, TRBD1 (5 bases). This CDR3 has 16 residues. In germline, CDR1 is LNHDA, CDR2 SQIVND (reference sequence). V lost 3 bases, J lost 4 bases, and 18 bases lay in between. The CDR3 coding sequence is TGTGCCAGTAGTATCCTACAGGTCCGCGCAGGCACTGAAGCTTTCTTT. Translated: CASSILQVRAGTEAFF.

The chain couples TRBV6-2 or TRBV6-3 to TRBJ1-5; D call uncertain. The germline V gene encodes CDR1 MNHEY and CDR2 SVGEGT. CDR3 length equals 16 residues. Trimming cost V 5 bases and J 0 bases, with 14 bases left between them. The CDR3 nucleotides read TGTGCCAGCAGTCCCTCCAGACGGGGTAGCAATCAGCCCCAGCATTTT. Amino acid sequence: CASSPSRRGSNQPQHF.

Only one count was recorded for this clone. The J gene is TRBJ1-5, the V gene TRBV19, with D perhaps matching TRBD1 (5 bases). This CDR3 contains 14 residues. V lost 8 bases and J lost 11, with 22 bases in between. The germline gives CDR1 LNHDA, CDR2 SQIVND (reference sequence). CDR3 protein: CASGASTASRSQHF. The DNA of the CDR3 is TGTGCCAGTGGGGCTTCGACAGCTAGTAGGTCCCAGCATTTT.

The V and J genes are TRBV10-1 and TRBJ2-2; TRBD1 aligns across 8 bases. V lost 4 bases, J lost 7 bases, and 5 bases stayed unmatched. This CDR3 has 14 residues. Germline V CDR1 and CDR2: WNHNN, SYGVQD (reference sequence). The CDR3 region is CASSVQGGSGELFF. CDR3 nucleotides: TGCGCCAGCAGTGTACAGGGGGGAAGCGGGGAGCTGTTTTTT.

On this clone itself: Germline and junction disagree at one end, which may indicate a read error. The rearrangement uses TRBV7-7 and TRBJ2-3; D unclear. CDR1 is SSHAT, CDR2 FNYEAQ, per germline (reference sequence). There are 13 residues in the CDR3. The CDR3 spells CASSSGSTDTQYF. As DNA, the CDR3 is TGTGCTAGCAGCTCCGGGAGCACAGATACGCAGTATTTT.

This sequence joins TRBV5-8 and TRBJ2-6, with D tentatively TRBD1 (5 bases). The CDR3 runs 17 residues. Trimming pared 2 bases from V and 0 bases from J, leaving 12 bases between. Germline CDR1 reads SGHTS; CDR2 reads YDEGEE. The CDR3 DNA reads TGTGCCAGCAGCTTTTTTACAGGTGACTCTGGGGCCAACGTCCTGACTTTC. Its protein is CASSFFTGDSGANVLTF.

This clone was found a few times. The chain employs TRBV5-1 and TRBJ2-7; 9 nucleotides match TRBD1. The CDR3 is made up of 16 amino acids. The V segment lost 1 base and the J segment 4 bases; nucleotides outside the gene matches: 9. Germline V gene sequence: CDR1 SGHRS, CDR2 YFSETQ. The CDR3 region has the DNA TGCGCCAGCAGCTTGCTTCCGGGACAGGGCTCTTACGAGCAGTACTTC. It translates to CASSLLPGQGSYEQYF.

The V gene is TRBV5-5, the J gene TRBJ1-6; 8 nucleotides align to TRBD1. Trimming cost V 4 bases and J 6 bases; bases outside gene matches: 6. Germline loops: CDR1 SGHKS, CDR2 YYEKEE (reference sequence). The CDR3 spans 15 residues. CDR3: CASSVGQVLNSPLHF. In DNA, the CDR3 is TGTGCCAGCAGCGTGGGACAGGTCCTTAATTCACCCCTCCACTTT.

A single count supports this clone. This chain connects TRBV11-1 to TRBJ1-3, with no clear D. From germline, CDR1 is SGHAT and CDR2 FQDESV (reference sequence). The length of the CDR3 is 13 residues. Trimming stripped 4 bases from V and 9 bases from J, with 13 bases between. CDR3 sequence (DNA): TGTGCCAGCAGCTCGGCCGTCCGGGGCACCATATATTTT. Translated: CASSSAVRGTIYF.

This chain links TRBV10-3 with TRBJ2-3; D remains ambiguous. The V gene's germline CDR1 is ENHRY and CDR2 SYGVKD. The CDR3 runs 13 residues. V dropped 0 bases and J dropped 6 bases, with 7 bases sitting between them. CDR3 region: CAISESMADTQYF. The CDR3 coding sequence is TGTGCCATCAGTGAGTCGATGGCCGATACGCAGTATTTT.